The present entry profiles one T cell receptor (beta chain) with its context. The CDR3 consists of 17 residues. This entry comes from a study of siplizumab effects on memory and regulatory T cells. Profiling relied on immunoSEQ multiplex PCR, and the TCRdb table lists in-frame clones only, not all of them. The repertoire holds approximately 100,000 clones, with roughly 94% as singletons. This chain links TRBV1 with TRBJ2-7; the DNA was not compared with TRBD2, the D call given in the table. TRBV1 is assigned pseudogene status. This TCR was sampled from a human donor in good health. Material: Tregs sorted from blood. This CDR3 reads CTSSQDRFCGTHSEQYF. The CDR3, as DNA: TGCACCAGCAGCCAAGATCGGTTCTGCGGGACCCATTCCGAGCAGTACTTC.